This T cell receptor beta chain was documented in a study of OX40 agonist ivuxolimab in advanced cancers. Study as a whole: The patients' treatment was ivuxolimab, an agonistic anti-OX40 (CD134) antibody. Patients in the trial were receiving intravenous ivuxolimab every 2 weeks, at doses of 0.01 to 10 mg/kg. Eligibility rules accepted prior anti-PD-1, anti-PD-L1 or anti-CTLA-4 therapy, and 30% to 40% had some. General study results and limits: Expanded clones belonging to CD8+ T cells outnumbered, on average, those of CD4+.

TCRdb's copy holds only in-frame clones and misses some; the assay was immunoSEQ multiplex PCR. The profile shows 65,000 to 100,000 clones, roughly 88% of them singletons. A remark on this clone: Antigen specificity is unknown.

The TCR originated in an adult with an advanced solid tumor such as melanoma, head and neck, liver or kidney cancer. This material consisted of CD4+ or CD8+ T cells sorted from blood, taken in a trial of the OX40 agonist ivuxolimab.

As DNA, the CDR3 is TGTGCCAGCAGTTTAGATCTCGAGAGCACTGAAGCTTTCTTT. Translated, it gives CASSLDLESTEAFF. The chain joins TRBV28 to TRBJ1-1; D remains ambiguous. From germline, CDR1 is MDHEN and CDR2 SYDVKM. The V end was cut by 2 bases, the J end by 4 bases, with 11 bases between. This CDR3 spans 14 amino acids. The full variable domain, completed using reference TRBV28 and TRBJ1-1, is DVKVTQSSRYLVKRTGEKVFLECVQDMDHENMFWYRQDPGLGLRLIYFSYDVKMKEKGDIPEGYSVSREKKERFSLILESASTNQTSMYLCASSLDLESTEAFFGQGTRLTVV.